A single sample gave rise to the 32 T cell receptor beta chains below, sequenced in a study of cytomegalovirus exposure and HLA in healthy donors. With 60 Vbeta and 13 Jbeta primers, the PCR was carried out. Profiled with immunoSEQ multiplex PCR; TCRdb holds only in-frame clones, not every one. The sample has 90,000 to 100,000 clones, 60% to 80% seen once. Sequenced: PBMCs. The receptors stem from a female donor in good health and CMV-seronegative.

This clone has more than one count but fewer than ten. The germline gene is not matched at one end of the junction; a read error may be the cause. The rearrangement links TRBV10-3 to TRBJ1-1; the D is unclear. The germline gives CDR1 ENHRY, CDR2 SYGVKD. This CDR3 contains 13 residues. The CDR3 loop is CAIRESQNTEAFF. The CDR3 DNA sequence: TGTGCCATCAGGGAGTCCCAGAACACTGAAGCTTTCTTT.

The chain has TRBV6-6 and TRBJ1-1; 10 nucleotides agree with TRBD1. The CDR3 loop spans 14 amino acids. Germline CDR1 MNHNY, CDR2 SVGAGI (reference sequence). Trimming cost V 9 bases and J 3 bases; bases outside gene matches: 7. The chain's CDR3 is CASRQGAADTEAFF. CDR3 bases: TGTGCCAGTAGACAGGGGGCCGCGGACACTGAAGCTTTCTTT.

CDR3 nucleotide sequence: TGCAGCGTTGTTATGAACACCGGGGAGCTGTTTTTT. Translating it yields CSVVMNTGELFF. This chain links TRBV29-1 with TRBJ2-2, with D unresolved. Between the trimmed V and J ends, which lost 4 bases and 1 base, there was a span of 4 bases. This CDR3 contains 12 residues. Per germline, CDR1 SQVTM and CDR2 ANQGSEA.

This rearrangement joins TRBV7-2 to TRBJ2-7; D perhaps matches TRBD2 (6 bases). Germline V CDR1 and CDR2: SGHTA, FQGNSA. CDR3 size: 15 residues. V dropped 5 bases and J dropped 6 bases, with 20 bases sitting between them. As DNA, the CDR3 is TGTGCCAGCAGCGGGCAGGGAGGAGTAACGTCCGAGCAGTACTTC. Protein sequence: CASSGQGGVTSEQYF.

The chain couples TRBV28 to TRBJ1-2; D gene ambiguous. The CDR3 contains 12 residues. The V gene lost 7 bases and the J gene lost 4 bases, with 10 bases spanning the gap. Germline lookup yields CDR1 MDHEN and CDR2 SYDVKM. The chain's CDR3 is CASTLLGYGYTF. The CDR3 bases are TGTGCCAGCACCCTGCTCGGCTATGGCTACACCTTC.

This chain connects TRBV7-2 to TRBJ2-5; 10 positions match TRBD2. The germline CDR1 and CDR2 sequences are SGHTA and FQGNSA. The CDR3 covers 15 residues. V trimming: 5 bases; J trimming: 5 bases; junction bases outside the gene matches: 8. CDR3 DNA: TGTGCCAGCAGCACCCTAGCGGGGGATTTGGAGACCCAGTACTTC. The encoded protein is CASSTLAGDLETQYF. The variable domain in full, completed from reference TRBV7-2 and TRBJ2-5, reads GAGVSQSPSNKVTEKGKDVELRCDPISGHTALYWYRQSLGQGLEFLIYFQGNSAPDKSGLPSDRFSAERTGGSVSTLTIQRTQQEDSAVYLCASSTLAGDLETQYFGPGTRLLVL.

The chain combines TRBV27 with TRBJ2-7, with a possible D match to TRBD2 (6 bases). The V gene lost 5 bases and the J gene lost 0 bases, with 11 bases spanning the gap. CDR1 is MNHEY and CDR2 is SMNVEV in the germline V gene (reference sequence). This CDR3 is 14 amino acids long. CDR3 in amino acids: CASSLGRTSYEQYF. The CDR3 DNA sequence: TGTGCCAGCAGTCTCGGGAGAACCTCCTACGAGCAGTACTTC.

V usage is TRBV14 and J usage is TRBJ2-7; TRBD1 matches 7 bases. J gave up 0 bases and V 1 base, and 6 bases lay outside the gene matches. Germline assignment: CDR1 SGHDN and CDR2 FVKESK. This CDR3 spans 16 amino acids. CDR3 nucleotide sequence: TGTGCCAGCAGCCAAGGACAGGGTTATTTCTCCTACGAGCAGTACTTC. Protein sequence: CASSQGQGYFSYEQYF.

The chain is built from TRBV5-1 and TRBJ2-7; 10 bases fit TRBD2. In germline, CDR1 is SGHRS, CDR2 YFSETQ. The CDR3 sequence is 15 residues long. V was clipped by 0 bases and J by 4 bases; unmatched bases: 4. Here the CDR3 DNA reads TGCGCCAGCAGCTTGGAGGCTAGCGGGGGTTACGAGCAGTACTTC. Its translation is CASSLEASGGYEQYF.

This chain links TRBV2 with TRBJ2-7, with 9 bases aligning to TRBD2. The V gene's germline CDR1 is SNHLY and CDR2 FYNNEI. The CDR3 totals 13 residues. V gave up 8 bases and J gave up 5 bases; unmatched junction bases: 7. The CDR3 sequence is CASRPSGIDEQYF. Here the CDR3 DNA reads TGTGCCAGCCGGCCTAGCGGGATCGACGAGCAGTACTTC.

The V and J genes are TRBV30 and TRBJ1-4, with a tentative D call TRBD1 (5 bases). This CDR3 region has 15 residues. With 2 bases removed from V and 6 bases from J, the gap between germline ends came to 16 bases. Looked up from germline, CDR1 is GTSNPN and CDR2 is SVGIG (reference sequence). CDR3 residues: CAWSPYRKGDEKLFF. As DNA, the CDR3 is TGTGCCTGGAGTCCCTACAGGAAAGGTGATGAAAAACTGTTTTTT.

The J gene is TRBJ2-5, the V gene TRBV5-6; D unresolved. V was clipped by 1 base and J by 2 bases, with 6 bases between them. This CDR3 spans 13 amino acids. Germline V gives CDR1 SGHDT, CDR2 YYEEEE. The CDR3 protein is CASSLITQETQYF. The CDR3, as DNA: TGTGCCAGCAGCTTGATAACTCAAGAGACCCAGTACTTC.

DNA of the CDR3: TGTGCCAGCAGGCCGGGGGGCGCAGCCTATGGCTACACCTTC. It codes for CASRPGGAAYGYTF. The chain uses TRBV27 and TRBJ1-2, with a tentative D call TRBD1 (6 bases). Trimming removed 6 bases at V and 4 bases at J, with 15 bases between. Germline lookup yields CDR1 MNHEY and CDR2 SMNVEV (reference sequence). The CDR3 runs to 14 residues.

The chain is built from TRBV14 and TRBJ1-1; TRBD1 agrees at 8 bases. The V segment lost 2 bases and the J segment 4 bases; nucleotides outside the gene matches: 6. Germline V gives CDR1 SGHDN, CDR2 FVKESK. CDR3 length: 15 amino acids. CDR3 loop: CASSQFTGGGTEAFF. CDR3 sequence (DNA): TGTGCCAGCAGCCAATTTACAGGGGGAGGCACTGAAGCTTTCTTT.

The CDR3 is CASSPAGRTEAFF. CDR3 sequence (DNA): TGTGCCAGCTCACCGGCAGGGAGGACTGAAGCTTTCTTT. The chain couples TRBV18 to TRBJ1-1, with D perhaps matching TRBD1 (5 bases). Germline CDR1 KGHSH, CDR2 LQKENI. This CDR3 has 13 residues. V was cut by 3 bases and J by 5 bases, with 10 bases left in between.

This clone was seen a single time. V usage is TRBV19 and J usage is TRBJ2-4; D possibly corresponds to TRBD1 (5 bases). V was trimmed by 3 bases and J by 0 bases, leaving 15 bases between them. CDR1 is LNHDA, CDR2 SQIVND, per germline (reference sequence). CDR3 length equals 17 residues. The CDR3 sequence: CASSIDRISLAKNIQYF. The DNA of the CDR3 is TGTGCCAGTAGTATTGACAGAATCTCACTAGCCAAAAACATTCAGTACTTC.

This clone was counted a few times. The chain is built from TRBV27 and TRBJ1-1; a possible D gene is TRBD1 (6 bases). Trimming removed 7 bases from V and 1 base from J, with 16 bases in between. The germline V gene encodes CDR1 MNHEY and CDR2 SMNVEV (reference sequence). The CDR3 covers 15 residues. CDR3 sequence: CASNDRQVQNTEAFF. The DNA for the CDR3 is TGTGCCAGCAACGACCGACAGGTACAGAACACTGAAGCTTTCTTT.

The genes are TRBV9 and TRBJ2-3, with TRBD2 identical over 8 bases. Germline CDR1 is SGDLS and CDR2 is YYNGEE. The CDR3 length is 16 residues. J was trimmed by 4 bases and V by 4 bases; bases with no gene match: 11. DNA for the CDR3: TGTGCCAGCAGCCCACGGGGGGGCCAAGGGTCAGATACGCAGTATTTT. It encodes CASSPRGGQGSDTQYF. Together with reference TRBV9 and TRBJ2-3, the CDR3 gives the full variable domain: DSGVTQTPKHLITATGQRVTLRCSPRSGDLSVYWYQQSLDQGLQFLIQYYNGEERAKGNILERFSAQQFPDLHSELNLSSLELGDSALYFCASSPRGGQGSDTQYFGPGTRLTVL.

The chain combines TRBV6-1 with TRBJ1-2, with D maybe TRBD1 (6 bases). This CDR3 has 14 amino acids. The ends were cut back, 6 bases at V and 8 bases at J, with 19 bases in the middle. Germline V CDR1 and CDR2: MNHNS, SASEGT. The DNA of the CDR3 is TGTGCCAGCAGGGGGTGGGGCAGGGGAAGAGGCTACACCTTC. Its protein is CASRGWGRGRGYTF.

V and J are TRBV7-9 and TRBJ1-6; 9 bases fit TRBD1. Germline V gene data show CDR1 as SEHNR and CDR2 as FQNEAQ (reference sequence). Trimming at V came to 5 bases and at J to 5 bases, leaving 13 bases not matched to a gene. The CDR3 loop spans 18 amino acids. CDR3 sequence: CASSEKPGQGVDNSPLHF. The CDR3 DNA is TGTGCCAGCAGCGAAAAACCGGGACAGGGCGTCGATAATTCACCCCTCCACTTT.

This chain's CDR3 is CASKWLNTEAFF. CDR3 nucleotide sequence: TGTGCCAGCAAATGGCTGAACACTGAAGCTTTCTTT. This chain joins TRBV6-1 and TRBJ1-1; D ambiguous. The ends were cut back, 7 bases at V and 0 bases at J, with 6 bases in the middle. CDR3 length: 12 amino acids. Looked up from germline, CDR1 is MNHNS and CDR2 is SASEGT.

The sample holds a few counts of this clone. The chain uses TRBV18 and TRBJ2-7, with 10 bases that match TRBD2. V was clipped by 3 bases and J by 3 bases; unmatched bases: 8. Per germline, CDR1 KGHSH and CDR2 LQKENI. The CDR3 extends over 16 amino acids. The CDR3 here is CASSPIPGTSVYEQYF. The CDR3 DNA is TGTGCCAGCTCACCGATCCCCGGGACTAGCGTCTACGAGCAGTACTTC.

The chain uses TRBV7-9 and TRBJ2-7; a possible D gene is TRBD2 (6 bases). This CDR3 spans 14 amino acids. The V end was cut by 0 bases, the J end by 7 bases, with 13 bases between. In germline, CDR1 is SEHNR, CDR2 FQNEAQ (reference sequence). CDR3 sequence reads: CASSLAGTLIEQYF. DNA for the CDR3: TGTGCCAGCAGCTTAGCGGGGACTCTAATTGAGCAGTACTTC.

This chain links TRBV12-5 with TRBJ1-4, with D perhaps matching TRBD1 (6 bases). Germline V CDR1 and CDR2: LGHNT, FRNRAP. V dropped 2 bases and J dropped 11 bases, with 15 bases sitting between them. The CDR3 spans 14 residues. The CDR3 region is CASGLKPDSQKLFF. The CDR3 coding sequence is TGTGCTAGTGGTTTGAAGCCGGACAGCCAGAAACTGTTTTTT.

The chain joins TRBV5-1 to TRBJ1-4; D may be TRBD1 (5 bases). CDR1 is SGHRS, CDR2 YFSETQ, per germline. There are 14 residues in the CDR3. The V end was cut by 5 bases, the J end by 4 bases, with 12 bases between. DNA of the CDR3: TGCGCCAGCAGAGCTGACAGCTTTAATGAAAAACTGTTTTTT. Residues: CASRADSFNEKLFF.

The chain carries TRBV9 and TRBJ2-7, with 11 nucleotides matching TRBD2. J was trimmed by 5 bases and V by 2 bases; bases with no gene match: 6. Germline CDR1 reads SGDLS; CDR2 reads YYNGEE. The CDR3 extends over 15 amino acids. The CDR3 DNA sequence: TGTGCCAGCAGCGTTTGGGCTAGCGGGGGGAACGAGCAGTACTTC. The encoded protein is CASSVWASGGNEQYF.

The chain employs TRBV29-1 and TRBJ2-1; D is possibly TRBD2 (6 bases). Germline CDR1 and CDR2: SQVTM and ANQGSEA. The CDR3 is 14 amino acids. Deletions cut 4 bases from V and 10 bases from J, with 20 bases between. The CDR3 nucleotides are TGCAGCGTTGGGGGGATTAGCGGATCTATCGAGCAGTTCTTC. Protein: CSVGGISGSIEQFF.

This clone was picked up one time. The J gene is TRBJ2-3, the V gene TRBV28, with a tentative D call TRBD1 (6 bases). V lost 5 bases, J lost 1 base, and 10 bases lay in between. The CDR3 length is 14 residues. Germline CDR1 and CDR2: MDHEN and SYDVKM. CDR3 DNA sequence: TGTGCCAGCAGTCACAGGGACGGCACAGATACGCAGTATTTT. Its protein is CASSHRDGTDTQYF.

V and J are TRBV2 and TRBJ1-1; 8 nucleotides line up with TRBD1. The CDR3 runs 14 residues. With V trimmed by 6 bases and J by 8 bases, 11 bases remained unmatched. The germline CDR1 and CDR2 sequences are SNHLY and FYNNEI. The CDR3 protein is CASSIGTGRGEAFF. Here the CDR3 DNA reads TGTGCCAGCAGCATCGGGACAGGCCGAGGGGAAGCTTTCTTT.

This chain joins TRBV7-2 and TRBJ2-1, with a possible D match to TRBD2 (5 bases). This CDR3 is built from 14 residues. The germline gives CDR1 SGHTA, CDR2 FQGNSA. Deletions cut 4 bases from V and 7 bases from J, with 14 bases between. The DNA of the CDR3 is TGTGCCAGCAGCTCCCAGCCGCTAGCAAATGAGCAGTTCTTC. This translates into CASSSQPLANEQFF.

This clone appeared once. The J gene is TRBJ2-1, the V gene TRBV30; 10 bases line up with TRBD1. The CDR3 spans 14 residues. Germline V CDR1 and CDR2: GTSNPN, SVGIG (reference sequence). Trimming took 7 bases from V and 5 from J; bases not matched to a gene: 8. The CDR3 DNA is TGTGCCTCTTCCGGGACAGGGGCGAACAATGAGCAGTTCTTC. Its protein product is CASSGTGANNEQFF.

The rearrangement joins TRBV14 to TRBJ2-3; 8 bases fit TRBD1. J was trimmed by 1 base and V by 4 bases; bases with no gene match: 1. The germline CDR1 and CDR2 sequences are SGHDN and FVKESK. CDR3 length: 14 amino acids. CDR3 amino acids: CASSPTGGTDTQYF. As DNA, the CDR3 is TGTGCCAGCAGCCCGACAGGGGGCACAGATACGCAGTATTTT.